The clone carrying this T cell receptor beta chain showed up just a few times. Its antigen is undetermined. Germline CDR1 reads SNHLY; CDR2 reads FYNNEI. The CDR3 covers 12 residues. V gave up 4 bases and J gave up 11 bases, with 12 bases separating them. The data were taken from a study of Graves' ophthalmopathy and Graves' hyperthyroidism. Whole-study results and caveats: Ophthalmopathy progression was predicted by the model at roughly 66% sensitivity and roughly 72% specificity.

Ineligible for inclusion were patients with other autoimmune diseases, uncontrolled infections, pregnancy or lactation. Clinical symptoms, serum thyroxine, TRAb, thyroid ultrasound and orbital computed tomography determined diagnosis. Amplification from RNA transcripts yielded the TCR beta CDR3 regions. The first-round RT-PCR employed HTBI primers together with the Qiagen OneStep RT-PCR kit. A multiplex PCR was then performed as the second round. TCRdb independently ran MiXCR on the multiplex PCR reads; one entry per CDR3 protein. The repertoire holds approximately 1.2 million distinct CDR3 sequences, with roughly two fifths as singletons.

The source material was peripheral blood or thyroid tissue (not recorded which). The chain has TRBV2 and TRBJ1-5, with unresolved D. This TCR derives from an adult man with Graves' hyperthyroidism. CDR3 in amino acids: CASSAEVGSQHF. The CDR3 bases are TGTGCCAGCAGTGCCGAAGTTGGGTCCCAGCATTTT.